This note documents a single T cell receptor (beta chain) sequence. The antigen remains undetermined. V lost 5 bases to trimming and J lost 7 bases, with 14 bases between them. This CDR3 region has 13 residues. Germline-derived CDR1 and CDR2 are KGHSH and LQKENI. Assay used: immunoSEQ multiplex PCR; TCRdb lists only in-frame clones, some missing. The table includes about 95,000 clones, around 88% detected once. Time point given: baseline pretreatment blood. Stated treatment: 15 Gy SBRT to primary tumor, nephrectomy 4 weeks later. This sample was included in a study of radiation and T cells in renal cell carcinoma. Whole-study results and caveats: In blood, top tumor clones expanded by 2 weeks, shrinking by 4.

The receptor's source is a man aged 50 or older with renal cell carcinoma. The V and J genes are TRBV18 and TRBJ1-1; perhaps TRBD1 as D (5 bases). The specimen comprised blood, sampled from a patient whose treatment included radiotherapy and nephrectomy. CDR3 bases: TGTGCCAGCTCATACGGCGGGGACTATGAAGCTTTCTTT. This translates into CASSYGGDYEAFF.